One sample yielded the 11 T cell receptor beta chains listed below, sequenced in a study of radiotherapy plus CTLA-4 blockade in lung cancer. Method: immunoSEQ multiplex PCR; TCRdb's copy keeps in-frame clones and lacks some. The top ten hold about 38% of the sample, which has about 73,000 clones, around nine tenths seen once. This sample comprised peripheral blood, obtained from a patient treated with radiotherapy plus ipilimumab. These receptors originate from a human donor with non-small cell lung cancer that progressed on radiotherapy plus ipilimumab.

The chain has TRBV28 and TRBJ1-2; no firm D call. This CDR3 comprises 12 residues. Germline CDR1 is MDHEN and CDR2 is SYDVKM. Trimming left V 8 bases short and J 6 bases short, with 13 bases between. CDR3 amino acids: CASSVQAHGYTF. The CDR3 DNA reads TGTGCCAGCTCAGTACAAGCCCATGGCTACACCTTC.

The chain employs TRBV15 and TRBJ1-4, with a possible D match to TRBD1 (5 bases). Germline values: CDR1 LNHNV, CDR2 YYDKDF (reference sequence). The CDR3 is made up of 17 amino acids. Between the trimmed V and J ends, which lost 1 base and 7 bases, there was a span of 19 bases. Here the CDR3 reads CATSRGPQGAVGEKLFF. The DNA of the CDR3 is TGTGCCACCAGCAGAGGGCCCCAAGGGGCTGTGGGTGAAAAACTGTTTTTT.

The chain carries TRBV27 and TRBJ2-1; unclear D gene. Trimming took 3 bases from V and 0 from J, leaving 12 bases between them. The CDR3 spans 16 residues. Germline loops: CDR1 MNHEY, CDR2 SMNVEV (reference sequence). The CDR3 DNA is TGTGCCAGCAGTTTTCCCCCGGGTAGCTCCTACAATGAGCAGTTCTTC. Encoded protein: CASSFPPGSSYNEQFF.

The chain has TRBV5-8 and TRBJ1-2; a weak D match, TRBD1 (6 bases). Trimming shortened V by 4 bases and J by 0 bases, and 19 bases separated the two germline ends. Germline CDR1 is SGHTS and CDR2 is YDEGEE. The CDR3 has 17 amino acids. The CDR3 spells CASSPWRGAGSNYGYTF. CDR3 nucleotide sequence: TGTGCCAGCAGCCCGTGGAGGGGGGCAGGATCTAACTATGGCTACACCTTC.

J is TRBJ1-1 and V is TRBV27; D is undetermined. CDR1 and CDR2 from the germline V gene are MNHEY and SMNVEV (reference sequence). The CDR3 totals 16 residues. Trimming took off 2 bases at V and 1 base at J, with 14 bases between the two ends. The CDR3 here is CASSLLGLSGNTEAFF. CDR3 bases: TGTGCCAGCAGTTTACTTGGTCTAAGTGGGAACACTGAAGCTTTCTTT.

The V gene is TRBV19, the J gene TRBJ2-2; D is perhaps TRBD2 (6 bases). CDR1 and CDR2 from the germline V gene are LNHDA and SQIVND (reference sequence). V lost 3 bases to trimming and J lost 5 bases, with 7 bases between them. This CDR3 spans 13 amino acids. The CDR3 sequence is CASSIGGTGELFF. CDR3 nucleotide sequence: TGTGCCAGTAGTATTGGGGGGACCGGGGAGCTGTTTTTT.

V usage is TRBV27 and J usage is TRBJ2-3; 9 bases are a match to TRBD2. This CDR3 has 16 amino acids. CDR1 and CDR2 (germline): MNHEY, SMNVEV (reference sequence). V dropped 3 bases and J dropped 5; count of bases not matched to a gene: 9. CDR3 sequence reads: CASSLGTLAGKDTQYF. CDR3 sequence (DNA): TGTGCCAGCAGTTTGGGAACGCTAGCGGGAAAAGATACGCAGTATTTT.

For this clone: At one boundary the junction diverges from the germline segment, which might be a read error. This sequence joins TRBV15 and TRBJ2-4, with 14 bases lining up with TRBD2. CDR1 and CDR2 from the germline V gene are LNHNV and YYDKDF (reference sequence). This CDR3 is built from 15 residues. CDR3 sequence (DNA): TGTGCCACCAGCAGAGCCGGGACTAGCGGGAGTCTGCCTTTCTTC. This sequence encodes CATSRAGTSGSLPFF. Drawing the rest from reference TRBV15 and TRBJ2-4, the complete variable domain is DAMVIQNPRYQVTQFGKPVTLSCSQTLNHNVMYWYQQKSSQAPKLLFHYYDKDFNNEADTPDNFQSRRPNTSFCFLDIRSPGLGDTAMYLCATSRAGTSGSLPFFGAGTRLSVL.

V and J are TRBV5-4 and TRBJ2-5; TRBD1 agrees at 9 bases. Trimming cost V 4 bases and J 5 bases; bases outside gene matches: 9. This CDR3 is 15 amino acids long. Germline V lookup: CDR1 SGHNT, CDR2 YYREEE (reference sequence). CDR3 residues: CASSQTTGGTETQYF. As DNA, the CDR3 is TGTGCCAGCAGCCAAACGACAGGGGGTACGGAGACCCAGTACTTC.

This clone was recorded a few times. This sequence joins TRBV11-2 and TRBJ2-3, with a weak D call TRBD2 (6 bases). V was clipped by 3 bases and J by 1 base, with 11 bases between them. Germline loops: CDR1 SGHAT, CDR2 FQNNGV. The CDR3 covers 15 residues. The CDR3 bases are TGTGCCAGCAGCTTCTCTTCTAGCGGCACAGATACGCAGTATTTT. This encodes CASSFSSSGTDTQYF.

The chain has TRBV5-1 and TRBJ1-5; 9 bases line up with TRBD1. Germline assignment: CDR1 SGHRS and CDR2 YFSETQ. The CDR3 is made up of 19 amino acids. The V gene end was trimmed by 4 bases and the J gene end by 7 bases; junction bases not matched to a gene: 21. This CDR3 reads CASSGDTGGGGGFSQPQHF. The CDR3 region has the DNA TGCGCCAGCAGCGGGGACACAGGGGGCGGAGGGGGTTTTAGCCAGCCCCAGCATTTT.